This T cell receptor beta chain is from a study of blood T cell repertoires in COVID-19 (TCRdb year 2020). Broadly, across the study: Samples covering the acute and convalescent phases of COVID-19 were provided by collaborators in the United States, Italy and Spain. The material from the prospective study consisted of cDNA or gDNA derived from T cells, B-cell-depleted T cells, or PBMCs. Where available, HLA class I and class II types were taken from metadata supplied by the sample provider and were not determined by assay-based typing. The sample metadata nearly always contained a de-identified subject ID, COVID-19 status, age in years and sex. The dataset comprised deeply sampled blood TCRbeta repertoires from subjects exposed to, actively infected with, or recovered from COVID-19. The repertoires were made available in a free public database intended to serve as a resource for research on the immune response to SARS-CoV-2. The samples were drawn from the first 160 participants of the ongoing ImmuneRACE study and from 950 to 1,500 subjects provided by 6 global collaborators. What the authors observed across the whole study: How much clinical and demographic metadata was included differed by source and by participant, and the metadata was provided uncurated.

The collaborating institutions used their own protocols to collect whole blood in K2EDTA tubes. For TCRbeta analysis, collaborators shipped samples as frozen whole blood, isolated PBMCs, or DNA extracted from either of those sample types. TCRbeta CDR3 regions were amplified from genomic DNA by means of the immunoSEQ Assay, a bias-controlled multiplex PCR. The study's own analysis went as follows. Within the assay, amplification of reference gene primers was used to estimate how many nucleated cells each sample contained. To quantify the absolute abundance of each unique TCRbeta CDR3 rearrangement, sequence reads were collapsed and filtered. For each sample, productive Simpson clonality was calculated by taking the square root of Simpson's diversity index across productive rearrangements. As stored in TCRdb, this immuneACCESS dataset retains in-frame rearrangements with V and J assigned. A fraction of the clones does not appear; measured against another copy, unresolved V genes explain less than half of the discrepancy, and the remainder lacks a known reason. V and J calls and clone size follow that table, whereas D and trimming were derived from the DNA. The sample includes about 45,000 clones, with about 89% observed a single time. The ten largest clones capture about 4.7% of the sample.

CDR1 and CDR2 (LGHDT, YNNKEL) derive from the germline V gene (reference sequence). The CDR3 covers 12 residues, taking in both the cysteine and the phenylalanine. Of the read, only the CDR3 DNA is kept; its 36 bases are in frame from base 1. The V and J ends are trimmed by 2 bases and 5 bases, leaving 4 bases between them. Concerning this clone: Its target antigen remains unknown. The record has no base qualities; no much larger clone is one base away.

The receptor was derived from a human donor in a cohort sampled during active COVID-19. The chain was built from TRBV3-1 (or the pseudogene TRBV3-2) and TRBJ2-4; no confident D gene assignment can be made. Sequencing was performed on peripheral blood. The CDR3 region has the sequence CASSQSENIQYF. The sequenced DNA: TGTGCCAGCAGCCAAAGCGAAAACATTCAGTACTTC.